This T cell receptor beta chain originates from a study of cytomegalovirus exposure and HLA in healthy donors. The CDR3 consists of 16 residues. Germline V gene sequence: CDR1 SEHNR, CDR2 FQNEAQ (reference sequence). With V trimmed by 2 bases and J by 0 bases, 3 bases remained unmatched. 13 Jbeta primers and 60 Vbeta primers were used for the PCR. Data came from immunoSEQ multiplex PCR; TCRdb stores just in-frame clones and leaves some out. The repertoire holds some 130,000 clones, with around 83% as singletons. Sequenced material: PBMCs. The V call is TRBV7-9, the J call TRBJ2-1; 8 nucleotides match TRBD2. The sequence was obtained from a girl aged 2 to 10 in good health and CMV-seronegative. The CDR3 region is CASSLHSGDSYNEQFF. The CDR3 bases are TGTGCCAGCAGCTTACATAGCGGGGACTCCTACAATGAGCAGTTCTTC.